The clone carrying this T cell receptor (beta chain) was seen more than once but under ten times. Sequencing was performed with immunoSEQ multiplex PCR; in TCRdb, only in-frame clones are kept and a portion is missing. There are some 90,000 clones in the sample; 91% occur only once, and 0.85% to 1% lies in the top ten. This sample was taken from a study of control samples from healthy donors and cancer patients. The CDR3 spans 14 residues. Germline V gives CDR1 KGHDR, CDR2 SFDVKD. The V gene lost 9 bases and the J gene lost 6 bases, with 17 bases spanning the gap. Specimen: blood. This rearrangement joins TRBV24-1 to TRBJ1-5; D is ambiguous. The TCR sequence derives from a woman aged 25 to 45 in good health. The CDR3 coding sequence is TGTGCCACCCTGTTGGGGAAACGACTTCAGCCCCAGCATTTT. It specifies CATLLGKRLQPQHF.